Listed here are 30 T cell receptor beta chains from one sample, sequenced in a study of shared clonotypes between healthy human individuals. The table came from immunoSEQ multiplex PCR; TCRdb's copy has only in-frame clones and leaves some out. The table records 900,000 to 1,200,000 clones, 75% to 80% of them present only once. Material: memory CD4+ T cells from PBMCs. Described subset: CD45RA-negative fraction. The receptors derive from a man between 18 and 29 years old in good health. Some clones in this sample may be carry-over from other donors' samples.

As regards this clone: One junction end does not reproduce the germline sequence, and a read error may be involved. This sequence joins TRBV30 and TRBJ1-4; 8 bases map to TRBD1. The CDR3 consists of 17 residues. Germline values: CDR1 GTSNPN, CDR2 SVGIG (reference sequence). For the CDR3, the DNA is TGTGCCCGGAGTGACCCCGTGACAGGGGCAACTAATGAAAAACTGTTTTTT. Its protein is CARSDPVTGATNEKLFF.

The CDR3 here is CASSEALNTEAFF. DNA of the CDR3: TGCGCCAGCTCGGAGGCGCTGAACACTGAAGCTTTCTTT. This rearrangement joins TRBV5-1 to TRBJ1-1; D unresolved. The CDR3 loop spans 13 amino acids. Germline V gene sequence: CDR1 SGHRS, CDR2 YFSETQ. V lost 7 bases and J lost 0, with 10 bases in between.

V usage is TRBV18 and J usage is TRBJ1-2; tentatively, D is TRBD1 (6 bases). Germline-derived CDR1 and CDR2 are KGHSH and LQKENI. The CDR3 loop spans 15 amino acids. Trimming cost V 6 bases and J 4 bases, with 18 bases left between them. The CDR3 sequence: CASSPGDTFSYGYTF. The CDR3 DNA follows: TGTGCCAGCTCCCCCGGGGACACTTTTTCCTATGGCTACACCTTC.

The chain recombines TRBV10-3 with TRBJ2-1; 13 nucleotides match TRBD2. This CDR3 is 15 amino acids long. J lost 2 bases, V lost 6 bases, and 1 base had no gene match. CDR1 and CDR2 from the germline V gene are ENHRY and SYGVKD. CDR3 nucleotides: TGTGCCATCAGGGGGACTAGCGGGGCCTACAATGAGCAGTTCTTC. Protein product: CAIRGTSGAYNEQFF.

Here the CDR3 DNA reads TGTGCCAGCAGGCCTCAGAGCTCTGGAAACACCATATATTTT. This codes for CASRPQSSGNTIYF. This sequence joins TRBV28 and TRBJ1-3, with D unclear. V dropped 6 bases and J dropped 0 bases, with 9 bases sitting between them. This CDR3 region has 14 residues. The germline CDR1 and CDR2 sequences are MDHEN and SYDVKM. The entire variable domain, with the rest obtained from reference TRBV28 and TRBJ1-3, is as follows: DVKVTQSSRYLVKRTGEKVFLECVQDMDHENMFWYRQDPGLGLRLIYFSYDVKMKEKGDIPEGYSVSREKKERFSLILESASTNQTSMYLCASRPQSSGNTIYFGEGSWLTVV.

This clone was counted a single time. CDR3 in amino acids: CASGGSGRQQYF. In DNA form, the CDR3 reads TGTGCCAGCGGGGGGAGCGGGAGACAGCAGTACTTC. This chain links TRBV6-1 with TRBJ2-7; 8 bases agree with TRBD2. The CDR3 has 12 amino acids. After removal of 8 bases from V and 8 bases from J, the junction contained 8 bases not matched to a gene. From germline, CDR1 is MNHNS and CDR2 SASEGT.

The chain is built from TRBV14 and TRBJ2-7; D remains ambiguous. This CDR3 has 13 residues. Germline V gives CDR1 SGHDN, CDR2 FVKESK. V was trimmed by 2 bases and J by 3 bases, leaving 8 bases between them. This CDR3 is CASSQTTYYEQYF. The CDR3 nucleotides are TGTGCCAGCAGCCAAACCACCTACTACGAGCAGTACTTC.

This rearrangement joins TRBV14 to TRBJ2-1; D is unresolved. The CDR3 covers 10 residues. The V and J ends lost 5 bases and 7 bases respectively, with 3 bases between them. The germline V gene encodes CDR1 SGHDN and CDR2 FVKESK. The CDR3 spells CASSNNEQFF. In nucleotides, the CDR3 is TGTGCCAGCAGCAATAATGAGCAGTTCTTC. The full variable domain, completed using reference TRBV14 and TRBJ2-1, is EAGVTQFPSHSVIEKGQTVTLRCDPISGHDNLYWYRRVMGKEIKFLLHFVKESKQDESGMPNNRFLAERTGGTYSTLKVQPAELEDSGVYFCASSNNEQFFGPGTRLTVL.

This clone was counted many times. The V and J genes are TRBV4-2 and TRBJ2-5; 12 nucleotides agree with TRBD2. The J segment lost 5 bases and the V segment lost 0 bases, leaving 4 bases of the junction unmatched. CDR3 length: 16 residues. Germline V gene lookup returns CDR1 LGHNA and CDR2 YNFKEQ. This CDR3 reads CASSQESSGRGETQYF. CDR3 coding DNA: TGTGCCAGCAGCCAAGAGTCTAGCGGGAGGGGGGAGACCCAGTACTTC.

Concerning this clone itself: A single base is all that separates this from a far larger clone, so a read error is likely. Other DNA sequences in this specimen translate into the identical CDR3. CDR3 residues: CSATAPYEQYF. CDR3 nucleotides: TGCAGCGCCACAGCGCCCTATGAGCAGTACTTC. This chain links TRBV29-1 with TRBJ2-7, with D uncertain. The CDR3 has 11 residues. Germline V gene sequence: CDR1 SQVTM, CDR2 ANQGSEA.

This chain connects TRBV6-5 to TRBJ2-3, with 7 bases lining up with TRBD2. The length of the CDR3 is 14 residues. Looked up from germline, CDR1 is MNHEY and CDR2 is SVGAGI. The trim removed 3 bases at V and 5 bases at J, leaving 5 bases unmatched. CDR3 loop: CASSYRRELDTQYF. The CDR3, as DNA: TGTGCCAGCAGTTATAGGCGGGAGCTAGATACGCAGTATTTT.

About this clone: At the DNA level, this CDR3 is encoded by other sequences in the same sample as well. The chain links TRBV4-3 to TRBJ1-1, with a possible D match to TRBD1 (6 bases). This CDR3 is built from 14 residues. The germline CDR1 and CDR2 sequences are LGHNA and YSLEER. With 2 bases removed from V and 0 bases from J, the gap between germline ends came to 7 bases. Here the CDR3 DNA reads TGCGCCAGCAGCCAACAGGGGTTGAACACTGAAGCTTTCTTT. Translated: CASSQQGLNTEAFF.

The chain is built from TRBV30 and TRBJ2-7; D gene ambiguous. This CDR3 is 13 amino acids long. Trimming left V 6 bases short and J 4 bases short, with 16 bases between. CDR1 GTSNPN and CDR2 SVGIG come from the germline V gene (reference sequence). This chain's CDR3 is CACKGFSSYEQYF. The CDR3 nucleotides read TGTGCCTGTAAGGGTTTCTCTTCTTACGAGCAGTACTTC.

The rearrangement uses TRBV5-6 and TRBJ2-6; D unresolved. Germline CDR1 SGHDT, CDR2 YYEEEE. V lost 3 bases and J 0 bases, leaving 4 bases between the germline ends. There are 14 residues in the CDR3. This CDR3 reads CASSSYSGANVLTF. The CDR3 DNA follows: TGTGCCAGCAGCTCATACTCTGGGGCCAACGTCCTGACTTTC.

The rearrangement uses TRBV7-2 and TRBJ2-7, with D possibly being TRBD2 (5 bases). In germline, CDR1 is SGHTA, CDR2 FQGNSA. V was pared by 5 bases and J by 2 bases, with 19 bases between. CDR3 size: 16 residues. The CDR3 is CASSPLTGVGTYEQYF. For the CDR3, the DNA is TGTGCCAGCAGCCCCCTCACCGGGGTAGGCACCTACGAGCAGTACTTC.

V usage is TRBV5-1 and J usage is TRBJ2-7; possible D gene TRBD2, 5 bases. Germline values: CDR1 SGHRS, CDR2 YFSETQ. Trimming cost V 2 bases and J 4 bases, with 22 bases left between them. The CDR3 is 17 amino acids. The CDR3 coding sequence is TGCGCCAGCAGCTTAGGTTTGGGCGGGTCTTATTCATACGAGCAGTACTTC. Translation: CASSLGLGGSYSYEQYF.

This chain connects TRBV5-1 to TRBJ2-7; D might be TRBD1 (5 bases). Trimming removed 2 bases at V and 5 bases at J, with 11 bases between. This CDR3 spans 13 amino acids. The germline V gene has CDR1 SGHRS and CDR2 YFSETQ. CDR3 sequence: CASSFTGSHEQYF. For the CDR3, the DNA is TGCGCCAGCAGCTTTACAGGATCCCACGAGCAGTACTTC.

This clone was detected many times. The chain is built from TRBV5-1 and TRBJ1-1, with 10 bases aligning to TRBD1. CDR1 SGHRS and CDR2 YFSETQ come from the germline V gene. The CDR3 has 16 residues. V dropped 0 bases and J dropped 4; count of bases not matched to a gene: 6. CDR3 sequence reads: CASSLGPGQGSTEAFF. CDR3 coding DNA: TGCGCCAGCAGCTTGGGGCCGGGACAGGGGAGCACTGAAGCTTTCTTT.

This chain links TRBV6-5 with TRBJ1-1; the D gene is possibly TRBD1 (5 bases). V was pared by 6 bases and J by 2 bases, with 16 bases between. Germline V lookup: CDR1 MNHEY, CDR2 SVGAGI. CDR3 length: 15 residues. DNA of the CDR3: TGTGCCAGCAGGTCCATCAGGGAAGCAAACACTGAAGCTTTCTTT. It is translated as CASRSIREANTEAFF.

This clone was picked up one time. The V gene is TRBV19, the J gene TRBJ1-5; D not certain. V dropped 0 bases and J dropped 7 bases, with 4 bases sitting between them. Germline V lookup: CDR1 LNHDA, CDR2 SQIVND (reference sequence). CDR3 length: 12 residues. DNA of the CDR3: TGTGCCAGTAGTATAGAGCCCCAGCCCCAGCATTTT. It specifies CASSIEPQPQHF. Drawing the rest from reference TRBV19 and TRBJ1-5, the complete variable domain is DGGITQSPKYLFRKEGQNVTLSCEQNLNHDAMYWYRQDPGQGLRLIYYSQIVNDFQKGDIAEGYSVSREKKESFPLTVTSAQKNPTAFYLCASSIEPQPQHFGDGTRLSIL.

The chain recombines TRBV21-1 with TRBJ1-2. TRBV21-1 is a listed pseudogene. The CDR3 sequence is 15 residues long. The DNA for the CDR3 is TGTGCCAGCAGCAACCCCCGGAACTCCAACTATGGCTACACCTTC. Translated, it gives CASSNPRNSNYGYTF.

The CDR3 DNA reads as TGTGCCAGCAGTGTAGACAGTACCGGGGAGCTGTTTTTT. It codes for CASSVDSTGELFF. The V and J genes are TRBV6-4 and TRBJ2-2; D perhaps matches TRBD1 (5 bases). Trimming took off 4 bases at V and 5 bases at J, with 8 bases between the two ends. Germline CDR1 is MRHNA and CDR2 is SNTAGT. This CDR3 contains 13 residues.

The chain joins TRBV27 to TRBJ2-7; no reliable D call. V was clipped by 6 bases and J by 2 bases, with 14 bases between them. This CDR3 region has 14 residues. The germline gives CDR1 MNHEY, CDR2 SMNVEV (reference sequence). CDR3: CASSPPYPTYEQYF. The CDR3 DNA sequence: TGTGCCAGCAGCCCCCCTTATCCGACCTACGAGCAGTACTTC.

This clone has at least ten counts. Other nucleotide sequences in the sample specify the same CDR3. V usage is TRBV6-6 and J usage is TRBJ1-2; weak D call: TRBD1 (5 bases). The V end lost 3 bases, the J end lost 1 base, and 6 bases lay between the germline ends. Germline V lookup: CDR1 MNHNY, CDR2 SVGAGI (reference sequence). The CDR3 runs to 13 residues. In DNA, the CDR3 is TGTGCCAGCAGTTATGACAGTAACTATGGCTACACCTTC. This sequence encodes CASSYDSNYGYTF.

Only a few counts were recorded for this clone. V is TRBV5-1 and J is TRBJ2-5; the D gene is possibly TRBD1 (5 bases). Looked up from germline, CDR1 is SGHRS and CDR2 is YFSETQ. CDR3 length equals 13 residues. V was shortened by 3 bases and J by 5 bases, with 11 bases between the two germline ends. The DNA of the CDR3 is TGCGCCAGCAGCTGGCAGGGTCGGGAGACCCAGTACTTC. This gives the protein CASSWQGRETQYF.

CDR3 protein: CASSLESARGTGAEAFF. The CDR3 DNA reads as TGTGCCAGCTCCCTAGAGTCAGCCCGAGGGACAGGGGCTGAAGCTTTCTTT. V gene TRBV18 combines with J gene TRBJ1-1, with 10 bases matching TRBD1. J was trimmed by 6 bases and V by 6 bases; bases with no gene match: 16. Germline CDR1 KGHSH, CDR2 LQKENI. The CDR3 extends over 17 amino acids.

CDR3 region: CASSLLGAGNTIYF. The CDR3 coding sequence is TGTGCCAGCAGCTTACTGGGGGCCGGAAACACCATATATTTT. The chain recombines TRBV13 with TRBJ1-3; D possibly corresponds to TRBD1 (6 bases). The CDR3 totals 14 residues. V was trimmed by 2 bases and J by 4 bases, leaving 9 bases between them. The V gene's germline CDR1 is PRHDT and CDR2 FYEKMQ (reference sequence).

V usage is TRBV7-8 and J usage is TRBJ2-7; TRBD2 might be the D (5 bases). The germline V and J ends were trimmed by 3 bases and 4 bases, with 13 bases remaining between them. This CDR3 is built from 14 residues. Looked up from germline, CDR1 is SGHVS and CDR2 is FQNEAQ. Written as DNA, the CDR3 is TGTGCCAGCAGCTTTAAAGGGAGATCGTACGAGCAGTACTTC. It encodes CASSFKGRSYEQYF.

In this sample, this clone turned up once. The V and J genes are TRBV7-2 and TRBJ1-1; the D is unclear. Trimming pared 5 bases from V and 0 bases from J, leaving 4 bases between. CDR1 and CDR2 from the germline V gene are SGHTA and FQGNSA. The CDR3 runs 12 residues. Here the CDR3 DNA reads TGTGCCAGCAGCGTCGTGAACACTGAAGCTTTCTTT. This sequence encodes CASSVVNTEAFF.

This clone was seen just once. This CDR3 reads CASSEAHFSGANVLTF. In DNA form, the CDR3 reads TGTGCCAGCAGTGAAGCTCATTTCTCTGGGGCCAACGTCCTGACTTTC. The gene calls are TRBV6-1 and TRBJ2-6, with D uncertain. The CDR3 has 16 amino acids. Trimming removed 0 bases from V and 0 bases from J, with 6 bases in between. Germline V lookup: CDR1 MNHNS, CDR2 SASEGT.